This T cell receptor beta chain is from a study of blood T cell repertoires in COVID-19. As originally analysed: Amplification of reference gene primers provided the estimated nucleated cell counts. Here immunoSEQ multiplex PCR was the method, and the copy in TCRdb shows in-frame clones only, minus some. V and J calls and clone size follow that table, whereas D and trimming were derived from the DNA. The data contain more than 40,000 clones, approximately 91% of them singletons. Trimming removed 0 bases from V and 3 bases from J, with 4 bases in between. This CDR3 region has 13 residues. Per the germline V gene, CDR1 is SGHDT and CDR2 is YYEEEE.

The sample was peripheral blood. The chain recombines TRBV5-6 with TRBJ1-3; D not certain. The sequence was obtained from a man aged 45-65 years with active COVID-19. The CDR3 is CASSLAGGNTIYF. The CDR3 coding sequence is TGTGCCAGCAGCTTGGCGGGTGGAAACACCATATATTTT.